This passage covers 30 T cell receptor beta chains from one sample sequenced in a study of T cells in Graves' hyperthyroidism and ophthalmopathy. Regions amplified from RNA transcripts were the TCR beta CDR3 regions. Initially, a first-round RT-PCR of the TCR CDR3 employed the HTBI primer set. TCRdb reanalysed the multiplex PCR reads using MiXCR and keeps one entry per CDR3 protein. The data contain hundreds of thousands of distinct CDR3 sequences, roughly 17% of them singletons. Sequenced input: blood. The receptors shown here come from a woman between 18 and 29 years old with Graves' hyperthyroidism.

The table lists this clonotype with a count of one. The CDR3 nucleotides read TGCAGTGCTAGAGACGGACAGGTTGGCTACACCTTC. Residues: CSARDGQVGYTF. V gene TRBV20-1 combines with J gene TRBJ1-2; the match to TRBD1 covers 7 bases. The CDR3 length is 12 residues. J gave up 7 bases and V 0 bases, and 2 bases lay outside the gene matches. Germline lookup yields CDR1 DFQATT and CDR2 SNEGSKA (reference sequence).

The genes are TRBV24-1 and TRBJ2-6, with D possibly matching TRBD2 (6 bases). The CDR3 covers 18 residues. Germline V gene lookup returns CDR1 KGHDR and CDR2 SFDVKD. The ends were cut back, 5 bases at V and 0 bases at J, with 16 bases in the middle. The CDR3 reads CATSGATRLRSGANVLTF. In DNA form, the CDR3 reads TGTGCCACCAGTGGCGCGACTAGGCTTCGCTCTGGGGCCAACGTCCTGACTTTC.

This clonotype was recorded at least ten times. The J gene is TRBJ2-1, the V gene TRBV20-1, with 7 bases lining up with TRBD2. The CDR3 extends over 17 amino acids. The V gene's germline CDR1 is DFQATT and CDR2 SNEGSKA (reference sequence). Trimming cost V 0 bases and J 4 bases; bases outside gene matches: 12. CDR3 sequence reads: CSARDVGGGNRYNEQFF. The CDR3 DNA reads as TGCAGTGCTAGAGATGTAGGCGGGGGAAACCGATACAATGAGCAGTTCTTC.

Concerning this clonotype itself: A junction end diverges from the germline sequence, so it may reflect a read error. CDR3 loop: CAGSLVGIASGNTIYF. The CDR3 DNA reads TGTGCCGGCAGTTTAGTTGGGATAGCCTCCGGAAACACCATATATTTT. The V call is TRBV12-3 or TRBV12-4, the J call TRBJ1-3; D gene ambiguous. This CDR3 is 16 amino acids long.

In its sample, this clonotype was seen many times. This sequence joins TRBV5-8 and TRBJ2-5, with 9 bases that match TRBD1. The CDR3 contains 17 residues. The germline V gene encodes CDR1 SGHTS and CDR2 YDEGEE. Trimming removed 4 bases from V and 0 bases from J; junction bases left unmatched: 10. Written as DNA, the CDR3 is TGTGCCAGCAGCGGACAGACAGGGGGAGGGTACCAAGAGACCCAGTACTTC. It translates to CASSGQTGGGYQETQYF. The whole variable domain, filled in from reference TRBV5-8 and TRBJ2-5, reads EAGVTQSPTHLIKTRGQQATLRCSPISGHTSVYWYQQALGLGLQFLLWYDEGEERNRGNFPPRFSGRQFPNYSSELNVNALELEDSALYLCASSGQTGGGYQETQYFGPGTRLLVL.

This clonotype was seen many times. The chain has TRBV5-1 and TRBJ2-2; 10 bases are a match to TRBD2. The V gene end was trimmed by 7 bases and the J gene end by 0 bases; junction bases not matched to a gene: 9. Germline V CDR1 and CDR2: SGHRS, YFSETQ. This CDR3 is built from 17 residues. The CDR3 here is CASSRLAGNANTGELFF. The CDR3 DNA reads TGCGCCAGCTCTAGACTAGCGGGTAACGCGAACACCGGGGAGCTGTTTTTT.

The CDR3 DNA sequence: TGTGCCTGGGACTCCCTGAACACCGGGGAGCTGTTTTTT. Translated: CAWDSLNTGELFF. V usage is TRBV30 and J usage is TRBJ2-2, with no clear D. The CDR3 spans 13 residues. CDR1 GTSNPN and CDR2 SVGIG come from the germline V gene (reference sequence). Trimming removed 5 bases from V and 1 base from J, with 8 bases in between.

This clonotype was counted ten times or more. The J gene is TRBJ1-5, the V gene TRBV12-3 or TRBV12-4; D gene ambiguous. The CDR3 covers 12 residues. Trimming left V 4 bases short and J 7 bases short, with 8 bases between. CDR3 bases: TGTGCCAGCAGTTCGGAGTTCCAGCCCCAGCATTTT. This sequence encodes CASSSEFQPQHF.

About this clonotype itself: One end of the junction is discordant with germline, which a read error may explain. The chain combines TRBV18 with TRBJ1-1; 7 bases agree with TRBD1. The CDR3 extends over 16 amino acids. Germline loops: CDR1 KGHSH, CDR2 LQKENI. The CDR3 is CASSGGQPYMNTEGFF. As DNA, the CDR3 is TGTGCCAGCTCCGGGGGACAGCCATACATGAACACTGAAGGTTTCTTT.

This clonotype occurred a few times. CDR3 nucleotide sequence: TGCGCCAGCAGCTTGGAGTCAGGCATCTACGAGCAGTACTTC. This translates into CASSLESGIYEQYF. The chain is built from TRBV5-1 and TRBJ2-7; D gene uncertain. Trimming removed 0 bases from V and 3 bases from J, with 10 bases in between. Germline-derived CDR1 and CDR2 are SGHRS and YFSETQ. CDR3 length: 14 amino acids.

There are many counts of this clonotype. CDR3 protein: CASDRGQSNEQFF. The CDR3 DNA follows: TGTGCCAGTGACAGGGGGCAGAGCAATGAGCAGTTCTTC. The chain combines TRBV7-9 with TRBJ2-1; 10 bases align to TRBD1. Germline trimming cut 9 bases from V and 6 bases from J; bases unmatched to any gene: 5. CDR3 length: 13 amino acids. The germline CDR1 and CDR2 sequences are SEHNR and FQNEAQ (reference sequence).

On this clonotype itself: A read error may account for a junction end that differs from germline. This chain joins TRBV18 and TRBJ2-2; 8 bases fit TRBD1. Germline-derived CDR1 and CDR2 are KGHSH and LQKENI. The CDR3 length is 16 residues. The CDR3 here is CASSPLSTGATGERFF. The CDR3 DNA reads as TGTGCCAGCTCACCACTGTCGACAGGGGCCACCGGGGAGCGGTTTTTT.

This clonotype was counted many times. This sequence joins TRBV7-2 and TRBJ1-4; D ambiguous. Per germline, CDR1 SGHTA and CDR2 FQGNSA. The CDR3 extends over 13 amino acids. V was shortened by 3 bases and J by 7 bases, with 9 bases between the two germline ends. This CDR3 is CASSFRWGEKLFF. The CDR3 DNA reads TGTGCCAGCAGCTTTAGGTGGGGTGAAAAACTGTTTTTT.

The gene calls are TRBV5-4 and TRBJ2-2; D not resolved. This CDR3 spans 13 amino acids. The V end lost 0 bases, the J end lost 5 bases, and 5 bases lay between the germline ends. Germline V CDR1 and CDR2: SGHNT, YYREEE (reference sequence). CDR3 amino acids: CASSLVRTGELFF. DNA for the CDR3: TGTGCCAGCAGCTTGGTCAGGACCGGGGAGCTGTTTTTT.

At least ten counts were recorded for this clonotype. The chain is built from TRBV28 and TRBJ2-3, with TRBD2 matching over 7 bases. The CDR3 consists of 14 residues. CDR1 and CDR2 (germline): MDHEN, SYDVKM. V dropped 3 bases and J dropped 5; count of bases not matched to a gene: 5. The CDR3 nucleotides read TGTGCCAGCAGTTTGGGGGGGGGTCGAGATACGCAGTATTTT. Protein: CASSLGGGRDTQYF.

The V and J genes are TRBV5-5 and TRBJ1-1; D gene uncertain. CDR1 and CDR2 from the germline V gene are SGHKS and YYEKEE (reference sequence). The CDR3 contains 15 residues. V was pared by 0 bases and J by 4 bases, with 13 bases between. CDR3 loop: CASSLERVRGTEAFF. DNA for the CDR3: TGTGCCAGCAGCTTGGAGAGGGTCCGGGGCACTGAAGCTTTCTTT.

There are many counts of this clonotype. This chain connects TRBV29-1 to TRBJ2-5, with D perhaps matching TRBD1 or TRBD2 (5 bases each). The CDR3 contains 14 residues. The V gene lost 7 bases and the J gene lost 5 bases, with 20 bases spanning the gap. Germline V gene lookup returns CDR1 SQVTM and CDR2 ANQGSEA. This CDR3 is CSARNWDPGETQYF. The CDR3 DNA sequence: TGCAGCGCCCGGAATTGGGACCCTGGGGAGACCCAGTACTTC.

This clonotype was picked up a small number of times. This chain links TRBV28 with TRBJ2-5, with 10 bases fitting TRBD2. CDR1 is MDHEN, CDR2 SYDVKM, per germline. V shed 6 bases, J shed 4 bases, and the junction held 14 bases outside the gene matches. The CDR3 has 17 residues. The CDR3 protein is CASRYPSGGARGETQYF. The CDR3 DNA is TGTGCCAGCAGATACCCGAGCGGGGGGGCCCGGGGAGAGACCCAGTACTTC.

This clonotype has ten or more counts. The chain carries TRBV4-2 and TRBJ1-5; D may be TRBD1 (5 bases). Germline V gene data show CDR1 as LGHNA and CDR2 as YNFKEQ. The CDR3 covers 15 residues. V lost 0 bases and J lost 3, with 9 bases in between. Here the CDR3 DNA reads TGTGCCAGCAGCCAAGACGACAGATACAATCAGCCCCAGCATTTT. Translating gives CASSQDDRYNQPQHF.

This clonotype was counted ten times or more. The chain combines TRBV12-3 or TRBV12-4 with TRBJ2-7; no reliable D call. Trimming left V 2 bases short and J 5 bases short, with 13 bases between. There are 14 residues in the CDR3. CDR3 nucleotides: TGTGCCAGCAGTTTATCGGTCAGTTCCCACGAGCAGTACTTC. Protein: CASSLSVSSHEQYF.

The chain joins TRBV5-6 to TRBJ2-5; 12 bases agree with TRBD1. The V gene's germline CDR1 is SGHDT and CDR2 YYEEEE. The length of the CDR3 is 17 residues. J was trimmed by 3 bases and V by 3 bases; bases with no gene match: 9. The CDR3 bases are TGTGCCAGCAGCTGGGACAGGGGGCCATTAGGGGAAGAGACCCAGTACTTC. It codes for CASSWDRGPLGEETQYF.

This clonotype was found many times. The J gene is TRBJ2-7, the V gene TRBV2, with TRBD2 matching 7 bases. The J segment lost 1 base and the V segment lost 10 bases, leaving 13 bases of the junction unmatched. The germline V gene encodes CDR1 SNHLY and CDR2 FYNNEI. The CDR3 totals 15 residues. CDR3 in amino acids: CAILREGEGSYEQYF. The CDR3 nucleotides are TGTGCCATCCTAAGGGAGGGAGAAGGGTCCTACGAGCAGTACTTC.

This clonotype has ten or more counts. V usage is TRBV28 and J usage is TRBJ2-1, with 11 bases identical to TRBD1. Per the germline V gene, CDR1 is MDHEN and CDR2 is SYDVKM. The J segment lost 5 bases and the V segment lost 5 bases, leaving 17 bases of the junction unmatched. This CDR3 contains 19 residues. The CDR3 nucleotides read TGTGCCAGCAGTCTCCCCGGGACAGGGGGTCCAAGAAAGAACAATGAGCAGTTCTTC. It encodes CASSLPGTGGPRKNNEQFF.

This clonotype occurred a few times. The chain is built from TRBV20-1 and TRBJ2-3; 7 positions match TRBD2. The V segment lost 8 bases and the J segment 4 bases; nucleotides outside the gene matches: 15. CDR3 length equals 15 residues. Germline assignment: CDR1 DFQATT and CDR2 SNEGSKA (reference sequence). The CDR3 DNA is TGCAGTACACGCTCGGGGGGTTGGGGTCCAGATACGCAGTATTTT. It yields the protein CSTRSGGWGPDTQYF.

The chain has TRBV5-6 and TRBJ2-2; D unclear. The CDR3 has 13 residues. The germline V gene has CDR1 SGHDT and CDR2 YYEEEE. V was cut by 4 bases and J by 5 bases, with 9 bases left in between. CDR3: CASSATATGELFF. CDR3 DNA: TGTGCCAGCAGCGCAACAGCTACCGGGGAGCTGTTTTTT.

This clonotype was observed many times. The chain couples TRBV28 to TRBJ1-2; 11 nucleotides match TRBD1. Germline lookup yields CDR1 MDHEN and CDR2 SYDVKM. V was pared by 3 bases and J by 6 bases, with 12 bases of the junction left unmatched. The CDR3 contains 17 residues. DNA for the CDR3: TGTGCCAGCAGTTTTCGTGGCGGACAGGGGGCTTTGGATGGCTACACCTTC. Protein product: CASSFRGGQGALDGYTF.

The chain links TRBV20-1 to TRBJ1-6; D ambiguous. V shed 3 bases and J shed 1 base, with 7 bases lying between them. Per germline, CDR1 DFQATT and CDR2 SNEGSKA (reference sequence). The CDR3 spans 14 residues. CDR3 amino acids: CSASQVSYNSPLHF. The DNA of the CDR3 is TGCAGTGCTAGCCAGGTTTCCTATAATTCACCCCTCCACTTT.

Points on this clonotype: A much more abundant neighbour one base away suggests this may be a read error. The chain joins TRBV7-2 to TRBJ2-7; 11 bases match TRBD2. The J call is doubtful: the DNA matches TRBJ2-1 better. Germline V gene data show CDR1 as SGHTA and CDR2 as FQGNSA. The length of the CDR3 is 16 residues. This CDR3 is CATRPGLAGGAYEQFF. The CDR3 DNA sequence: TGTGCCACCCGCCCGGGCCTAGCGGGGGGAGCCTACGAGCAGTTCTTC.

This clonotype was seen at least ten times. The V and J genes are TRBV20-1 and TRBJ2-3, with 7 bases identical to TRBD1. V dropped 0 bases and J dropped 9; count of bases not matched to a gene: 9. Germline CDR1 is DFQATT and CDR2 is SNEGSKA (reference sequence). The CDR3 runs 14 residues. Here the CDR3 DNA reads TGCAGTGCTAGAGACGAAACAGGGGAAGGCACGCAGTATTTT. It translates to CSARDETGEGTQYF.

The V call is TRBV20-1, the J call TRBJ2-7; possible D gene TRBD2, 7 bases. V lost 0 bases to trimming and J lost 2 bases, with 14 bases between them. The CDR3 has 15 residues. CDR1 DFQATT and CDR2 SNEGSKA come from the germline V gene (reference sequence). DNA of the CDR3: TGCAGTGCTAGAGAGTCCGGGGGGCTTACCTACGAGCAGTACTTC. Translation: CSARESGGLTYEQYF.